Listed below are T cell receptor beta chains from one sample, sequenced in a study of blood T cell repertoires in COVID-19. Libraries were prepared by immunoSEQ multiplex PCR; TCRdb keeps only in-frame clonotypes and omits some of them. This sample has about 180,000 clones, with more than 75% found just once. The sequenced material came from peripheral blood. Source of these receptors: a person aged 65 to 85 with COVID-19, enrolled during active disease. Each CDR3 is given with its conserved first and last residue. D genes are given only for firm matches. Not every row has a clone size; where given, it reads once, few, many or a size class.

clone_size	v_call	d_call	j_call	cdr3_aa	cdr3_nt
few	TRBV29-1	TRBD1	TRBJ1-1	CSVIPGGMAFF	TGCAGCGTTATCCCAGGGGGCATGGCTTTCTTT
.	TRBV3-1/TRBV3-2	TRBD2	TRBJ2-1	CASSHSGGSYNEQFF	TGTGCCAGCAGCCACAGCGGGGGGTCCTACAATGAGCAGTTCTTC
.	TRBV4-1	TRBD1	TRBJ1-1	CASSHPPGTAKSNGEAFF	TGCGCCAGCAGCCACCCACCCGGGACAGCAAAGTCTAACGGAGAAGCTTTCTTT
.	TRBV27	TRBD1	TRBJ2-6	CASRSQGAVQGANVLTF	TGTGCCAGCAGATCGCAGGGGGCGGTTCAGGGGGCCAACGTCCTGACTTTC
.	TRBV19	.	TRBJ2-3	CASSIGRADTQYF	TGTGCCAGTAGTATCGGCAGGGCAGATACGCAGTATTTT
.	TRBV5-1	TRBD1	TRBJ1-1	CASSLGTGTTEAFF	TGCGCCAGCAGCTTGGGGACAGGGACCACTGAAGCTTTCTTT
.	TRBV4-2	TRBD1	TRBJ1-6	CASSQEVTGGAWDYNSPLHF	TGTGCCAGCAGCCAAGAGGTAACAGGGGGCGCATGGGACTATAATTCACCCCTCCACTTT
.	TRBV7-8	.	TRBJ2-5	CASSLAQASRQETQYF	TGTGCCAGCAGCTTAGCACAGGCTTCCCGTCAAGAGACCCAGTACTTC
.	TRBV10-2	.	TRBJ2-3	CASSEPMGGSDTQYF	TGCGCCAGCAGTGAACCAATGGGGGGTTCAGATACGCAGTATTTT
.	TRBV28	TRBD2	TRBJ2-1	CASSFLAGGDEQFF	TGTGCCAGCAGTTTTTTAGCGGGAGGGGATGAGCAGTTCTTC
.	TRBV28	TRBD1	TRBJ1-5	CASSWTGVGYSNQPQHF	TGTGCCAGCAGCTGGACAGGCGTCGGATATAGCAATCAGCCCCAGCATTTT
.	TRBV29-1	TRBD1	TRBJ2-4	CSVHTGPQGDIQYF	TGCAGCGTTCATACCGGGCCACAGGGGGACATTCAGTACTTC
.	TRBV19	TRBD1	TRBJ2-2	CASSLQPGTGKVGELFF	TGTGCCAGTAGTCTACAGCCCGGGACAGGGAAGGTCGGGGAGCTGTTTTTT
.	TRBV7-2	TRBD1	TRBJ1-6	CASSVDRVSPLHF	TGTGCCAGCAGCGTAGACAGGGTCTCACCCCTCCACTTT
.	TRBV6-2/TRBV6-3	.	TRBJ1-5	CASSSVTPVPQHF	TGTGCCAGCAGTTCCGTGACTCCCGTCCCCCAGCATTTT
once	TRBV6-4	.	TRBJ1-4	CASSERLNEKLFF	TGTGCCAGCAGTGAGCGGCTAAATGAAAAACTGTTTTTT
.	TRBV6-5	.	TRBJ2-2	CASSQGKVTGELFF	TGTGCCAGCAGTCAGGGGAAGGTGACCGGGGAGCTGTTTTTT
.	TRBV2	.	TRBJ2-2	CASSHREGSTGELFF	TGTGCCAGCAGTCACAGGGAGGGCTCCACCGGGGAGCTGTTTTTT
.	TRBV5-6	TRBD1	TRBJ2-2	CASSPGQGEVTGELFF	TGTGCCAGCAGCCCCGGACAGGGCGAGGTCACCGGGGAGCTGTTTTTT
few	TRBV28	TRBD1	TRBJ2-1	CASRRNRDRGKQFF	TGTGCCAGCAGACGCAACCGGGACAGGGGGAAGCAGTTCTTC
.	TRBV27	.	TRBJ2-6	CASSLPGGGGVLTF	TGTGCCAGCAGTTTACCAGGCGGGGGCGGCGTCCTGACTTTC
.	TRBV9	.	TRBJ2-5	CASSVEGRGVETQYF	TGTGCCAGCAGCGTAGAGGGGCGGGGAGTAGAGACCCAGTACTTC
.	TRBV6-1	TRBD2	TRBJ2-2	CASSESRGSAGELFF	TGTGCCAGCAGTGAATCCCGCGGGAGCGCCGGGGAGCTGTTTTTT
.	TRBV6-5	.	TRBJ1-2	CASSYSMEWGLGYTF	TGTGCCAGCAGTTACTCGATGGAGTGGGGACTCGGCTACACCTTC
.	TRBV20-1	TRBD2	TRBJ2-5	CSASSTASGRSMGTQYF	TGCAGTGCGAGTAGTACGGCTAGCGGAAGGTCTATGGGGACCCAGTACTTC
.	TRBV4-3	.	TRBJ1-2	CASSLDGFGGYTF	TGCGCCAGCAGCTTAGACGGGTTCGGGGGCTACACCTTC
.	TRBV29-1	TRBD2	TRBJ2-1	CSVGTSGNNEQFF	TGCAGCGTTGGCACTAGCGGGAACAATGAGCAGTTCTTC
once	TRBV7-9	.	TRBJ1-1	CASSLQGMVNAEAFF	TGTGCCAGCAGCTTACAGGGAATGGTTAACGCTGAAGCTTTCTTT
.	TRBV11-3	TRBD1	TRBJ2-5	CASSPLRAGGRKKQETQYF	TGTGCCAGCAGCCCCCTTCGGGCAGGGGGCCGAAAAAAACAAGAGACCCAGTACTTC
.	TRBV5-1	.	TRBJ1-1	CASSLDSRELAFF	TGCGCCAGCAGCTTGGACTCCCGGGAATTGGCTTTCTTT
.	TRBV15	TRBD1	TRBJ2-7	CATSIGTGDYEQYF	TGTGCCACCAGTATCGGGACAGGGGACTACGAGCAGTACTTC
few	TRBV6-1	.	TRBJ1-3	CASSERSQGGNTIYF	TGTGCCAGCAGTGAACGTTCCCAGGGTGGAAACACCATATATTTT
.	TRBV6-6	TRBD1	TRBJ2-1	CASSYSTGGNEQFF	TGTGCCAGCAGTTATTCAACAGGGGGTAATGAGCAGTTCTTC
.	TRBV27	.	TRBJ2-2	CASKKLSNTGELFF	TGTGCCAGCAAGAAGCTCTCGAACACCGGGGAGCTGTTTTTT